Listed below are T cell receptor beta chains from one sample, sequenced in a study of cytomegalovirus exposure and HLA in healthy donors. Clones were sequenced by immunoSEQ multiplex PCR, and TCRdb holds only the in-frame ones, with some missing. This sample has more than 100,000 clones; about 76% occur once, and the top ten carry 30%. Material for sequencing was PBMCs. These TCRs come from a man aged 55 to 70 in good health and CMV-seropositive. Both conserved end residues are part of each CDR3. The D gene is left open where the match is weak. A row's size may be missing; if present it is once, few, many or a size class.

v_call	clone_size	j_call	d_call	cdr3_aa	cdr3_nt
TRBV10-2	.	TRBJ1-5	.	CASKRPGNQPQHF	TGCGCCAGCAAGAGGCCTGGCAATCAGCCCCAGCATTTT
TRBV5-1	.	TRBJ2-7	TRBD1	CASGTGSTYEQYF	TGCGCCAGCGGGACAGGGTCTACCTACGAGCAGTACTTC
TRBV7-9	once	TRBJ2-1	TRBD2	CSSSSHRLAGDEQFF	TGTTCCAGCAGCTCCCATCGACTAGCGGGCGATGAGCAGTTCTTC
TRBV6-6	.	TRBJ1-1	.	CASSPSGGYTEAFF	TGTGCCAGCAGCCCTTCGGGGGGGTACACTGAAGCTTTCTTT
TRBV19	.	TRBJ1-6	TRBD1	CASSPTGGSSPLHF	TGTGCCAGTAGTCCAACAGGGGGCTCTTCACCCCTCCACTTT
TRBV9	.	TRBJ2-7	TRBD1	CASSRTGANYEQYF	TGTGCCAGCAGCAGGACAGGGGCTAACTACGAGCAGTACTTC
TRBV7-8	.	TRBJ1-5	TRBD1	CASSAHTGQAGQPQHF	TGTGCCAGCAGCGCCCATACGGGACAGGCGGGTCAGCCCCAGCATTTT
TRBV5-6	.	TRBJ1-1	.	CASTLGPGLEAFF	TGTGCCAGCACCCTTGGTCCAGGCTTAGAAGCTTTCTTT
TRBV18	.	TRBJ2-5	.	CASSLAQETQYF	TGTGCCAGCTCCCTAGCCCAAGAGACCCAGTACTTC
TRBV19	.	TRBJ1-5	.	CASSIEGGGVGDQPQHF	TGTGCCAGTAGTATAGAGGGAGGGGGAGTGGGGGATCAGCCCCAGCATTTT
TRBV29-1	few	TRBJ2-5	.	CSVSPPQGGGETQYF	TGCAGCGTTTCCCCCCCCCAGGGGGGCGGAGAGACCCAGTACTTC
TRBV5-6	.	TRBJ2-5	.	CASSDNRATQYF	TGTGCCAGCAGCGACAATCGAGCGACCCAGTACTTC
TRBV10-3	few	TRBJ2-3	TRBD2	CATRLAGNPTDTQYF	TGTGCCACCAGACTAGCGGGGAACCCCACAGATACGCAGTATTTT
TRBV7-6	.	TRBJ2-2	TRBD1	CASSRTGKNTGELFF	TGTGCCAGCAGTCGGACAGGCAAGAACACCGGGGAGCTGTTTTTT
TRBV10-3	.	TRBJ2-7	TRBD2	CATNPTSGSSYEQYF	TGTGCCACCAATCCAACTAGCGGGAGTAGCTACGAGCAGTACTTC
TRBV7-9	.	TRBJ1-4	TRBD1	CASSLEGTANEKLFF	TGTGCCAGCAGCTTAGAAGGGACAGCAAATGAAAAACTGTTTTTT
TRBV28	.	TRBJ1-1	.	CASSLTGFTEAFF	TGTGCCAGCAGTTTAACAGGGTTCACTGAAGCTTTCTTT
TRBV9	.	TRBJ1-5	TRBD1	CASSGGSGTGANQPQHF	TGTGCCAGCAGCGGAGGGTCCGGTACAGGGGCGAATCAGCCCCAGCATTTT
TRBV5-1	.	TRBJ2-7	TRBD2	CASSGGLAGTYEQYF	TGCGCCAGCAGTGGCGGACTAGCGGGTACCTACGAGCAGTACTTC
TRBV5-1	.	TRBJ1-3	TRBD1	CASSLGTGGNTIYF	TGCGCCAGCAGCTTAGGGACAGGAGGAAACACCATATATTTT
TRBV28	once	TRBJ2-4	TRBD2	CASSFSRTSGSSKNIQYF	TGTGCCAGCAGTTTTTCCCGGACTAGCGGGAGCTCAAAAAACATTCAGTACTTC